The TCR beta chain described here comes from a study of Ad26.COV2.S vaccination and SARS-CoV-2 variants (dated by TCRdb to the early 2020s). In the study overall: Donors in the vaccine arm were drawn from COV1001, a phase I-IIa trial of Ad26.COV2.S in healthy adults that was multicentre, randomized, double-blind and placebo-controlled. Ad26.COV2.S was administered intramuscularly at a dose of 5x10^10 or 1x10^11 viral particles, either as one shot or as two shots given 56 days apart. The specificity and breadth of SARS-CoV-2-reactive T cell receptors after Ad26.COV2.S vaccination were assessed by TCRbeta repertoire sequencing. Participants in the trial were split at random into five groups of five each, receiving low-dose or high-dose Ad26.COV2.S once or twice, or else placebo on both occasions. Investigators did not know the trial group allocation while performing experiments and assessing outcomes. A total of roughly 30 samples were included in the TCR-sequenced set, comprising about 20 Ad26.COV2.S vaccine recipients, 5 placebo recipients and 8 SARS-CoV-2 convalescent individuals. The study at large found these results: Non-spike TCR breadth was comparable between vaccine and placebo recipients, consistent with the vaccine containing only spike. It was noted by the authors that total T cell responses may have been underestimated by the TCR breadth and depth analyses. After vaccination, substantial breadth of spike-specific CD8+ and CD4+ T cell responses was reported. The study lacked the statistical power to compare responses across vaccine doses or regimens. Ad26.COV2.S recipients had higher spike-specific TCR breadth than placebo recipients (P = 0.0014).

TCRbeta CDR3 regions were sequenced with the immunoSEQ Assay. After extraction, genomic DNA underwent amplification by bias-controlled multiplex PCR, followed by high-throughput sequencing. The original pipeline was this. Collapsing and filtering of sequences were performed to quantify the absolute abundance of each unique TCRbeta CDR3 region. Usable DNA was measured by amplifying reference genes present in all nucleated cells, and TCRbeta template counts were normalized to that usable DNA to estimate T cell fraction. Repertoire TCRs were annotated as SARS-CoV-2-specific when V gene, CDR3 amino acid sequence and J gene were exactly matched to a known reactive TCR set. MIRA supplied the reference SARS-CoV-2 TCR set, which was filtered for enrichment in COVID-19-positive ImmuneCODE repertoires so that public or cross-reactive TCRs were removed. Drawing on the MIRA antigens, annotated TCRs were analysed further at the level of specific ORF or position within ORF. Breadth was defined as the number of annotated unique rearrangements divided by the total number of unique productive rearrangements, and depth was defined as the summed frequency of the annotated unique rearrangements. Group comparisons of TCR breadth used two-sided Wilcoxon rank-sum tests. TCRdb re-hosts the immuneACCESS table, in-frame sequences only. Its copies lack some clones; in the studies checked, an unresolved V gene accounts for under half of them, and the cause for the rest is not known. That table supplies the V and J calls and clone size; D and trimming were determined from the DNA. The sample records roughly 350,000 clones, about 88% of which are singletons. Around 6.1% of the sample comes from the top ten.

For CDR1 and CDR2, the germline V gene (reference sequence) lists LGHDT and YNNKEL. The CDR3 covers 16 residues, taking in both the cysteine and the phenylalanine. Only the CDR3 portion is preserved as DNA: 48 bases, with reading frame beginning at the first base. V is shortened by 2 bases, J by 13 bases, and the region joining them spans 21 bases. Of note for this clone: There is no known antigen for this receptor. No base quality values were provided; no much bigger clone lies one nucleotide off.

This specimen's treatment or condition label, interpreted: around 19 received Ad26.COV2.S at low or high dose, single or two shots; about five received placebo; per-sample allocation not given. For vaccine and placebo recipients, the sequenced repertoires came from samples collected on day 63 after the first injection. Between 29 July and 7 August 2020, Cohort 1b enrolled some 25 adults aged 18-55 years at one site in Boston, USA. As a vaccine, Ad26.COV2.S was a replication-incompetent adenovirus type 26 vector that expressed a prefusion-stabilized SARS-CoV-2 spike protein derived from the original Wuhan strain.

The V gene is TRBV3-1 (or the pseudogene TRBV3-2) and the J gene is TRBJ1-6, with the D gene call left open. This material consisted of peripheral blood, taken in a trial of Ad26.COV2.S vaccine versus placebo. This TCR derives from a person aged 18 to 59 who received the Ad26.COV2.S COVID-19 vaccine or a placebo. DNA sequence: TGTGCCAGCAGCCAAAAAGGAGGTGTGGGAGCACGGCCCCTCCACTTT. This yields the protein CASSQKGGVGARPLHF.